This T cell receptor beta chain is drawn from a study of blood T cells in healthy people across ages. Primers used in a second PCR of about 6 to 12 cycles were a sample-barcoded 5' primer and a J-beta primer mix. TCRdb itself ran the 5' RACE reads through MiXCR, one entry per CDR3 protein. The repertoire holds 750,000 to 950,000 distinct CDR3 sequences, with about 27% as singletons. The V and J ends lost 6 bases and 14 bases respectively, with 31 bases between them. Per germline, CDR1 MNHNY and CDR2 SVGAGI (reference sequence). CDR3 length: 17 amino acids. In its sample, this clonotype was seen once. This sample was also put to use in a study of T cells of mothers and their children. That source notes: Slightly higher but non-significant overlap marked related mother-child pairs versus unrelated pairs.

Sample: blood. The sequence derives from a middle-aged woman in good health. This sequence joins TRBV6-6 and TRBJ1-4, with D tentatively TRBD1 (5 bases). The CDR3 DNA reads as TGTGCCAGCAGACCATACACCGGGACGGCGTTCGGGCCCTGGCTGTTTTTT. Translated, it gives CASRPYTGTAFGPWLFF.